This T cell receptor (beta chain) was identified in a study of patients and donors after allogeneic stem cell transplantation. Germline values: CDR1 MDHEN, CDR2 SYDVKM. J was trimmed by 0 bases and V by 1 base; bases with no gene match: 5. This CDR3 contains 17 residues. In its sample, this clonotype was seen a few times. Via MiXCR, TCRdb re-called the RT-PCR reads, giving one row per CDR3 protein. The sample lists under 200,000 distinct CDR3 sequences; approximately 28% were seen once. Sequencing input: blood, either unsorted or a sorted T cell fraction (not recorded which). This chain links TRBV28 with TRBJ2-7; 11 nucleotides match TRBD2. The sequence came from a human donor who was either an allogeneic HSCT recipient or a stem cell or donor lymphocyte infusion donor (not recorded which). It is not recorded whose cells these are; they may come from a transplant donor. CDR3 in amino acids: CASSLLPGLAVSYEQYF. The CDR3 DNA reads TGTGCCAGCAGTTTATTGCCGGGACTAGCGGTCTCCTACGAGCAGTACTTC.